This T cell receptor beta chain was identified in a study of cytomegalovirus exposure and HLA in healthy donors. Study-level findings and limits: Likely technical artifact: a cluster of highly shared sequence variants. DRB1 had the most TCR associations and HLA-C the fewest, a later analysis found, with rates varying by HLA locus. Several of the most significant clusters appeared linked to common viral pathogens, based on a later analysis.

The primer mix had 60 Vbeta and 13 Jbeta primers. Profiling relied on immunoSEQ multiplex PCR, and the TCRdb table lists in-frame clones only, not all of them. The sample lists more than 80,000 clones, more than 75% seen once, with 6.5% to 8.5% in the top ten. To note about this clone: Antigen unknown.

V was cut by 0 bases and J by 0 bases, with 18 bases left in between. There are 19 residues in the CDR3. Germline values: CDR1 MRHNA, CDR2 SNTAGT. V is TRBV6-4 and J is TRBJ2-1; TRBD2 might be the D (7 bases). Source material: PBMCs. The clonotype was recovered from a human donor in good health. CDR3 sequence (DNA): TGTGCCAGCAGTGACTCGAGAGGGGGGGGGAGGAACTCCTACAATGAGCAGTTCTTC. Amino acids: CASSDSRGGGRNSYNEQFF.